These 24 T cell receptor beta chains came from one sample sequenced in a study of blood T cell repertoires in COVID-19. The protocol was immunoSEQ multiplex PCR, while the TCRdb copy is restricted to in-frame clones and leaves out a portion. This table has fewer than 450,000 clones, around nine tenths appearing once. The sample taken for sequencing was PBMCs or T cells enriched from blood (not recorded which). The receptors come from a young woman who had recovered from COVID-19.

This chain uses TRBV20-1 with TRBJ1-2; D is possibly TRBD1 (5 bases). The CDR3 spans 15 residues. Germline values: CDR1 DFQATT, CDR2 SNEGSKA (reference sequence). V lost 3 bases, J lost 7 bases, and 21 bases lay in between. This chain's CDR3 is CSASKQWGREFGYTF. In nucleotides, the CDR3 is TGCAGTGCTAGTAAGCAGTGGGGACGGGAGTTTGGCTACACCTTC.

Regarding this clone: Other DNA variants within this sample encode the same CDR3. The CDR3 region has the DNA TGTGCCAGCAGTTTAGGACAAGGCTACGAGCAGTACTTC. As protein: CASSLGQGYEQYF. This chain links TRBV12-3 or TRBV12-4 with TRBJ2-7; D is unresolved. The CDR3 consists of 13 residues. V dropped 1 base and J dropped 3 bases, with 7 bases sitting between them.

This chain uses TRBV7-2 with TRBJ2-1; 7 bases line up with TRBD2. CDR1 and CDR2 (germline): SGHTA, FQGNSA. The J segment lost 9 bases and the V segment lost 5 bases, leaving 1 base of the junction unmatched. The CDR3 sequence is 11 residues long. The CDR3 loop is CASSGLVEQFF. CDR3 nucleotides: TGTGCCAGCAGCGGACTAGTTGAGCAGTTCTTC. Using reference TRBV7-2 and TRBJ2-1 for the parts outside the CDR3, the full variable domain is GAGVSQSPSNKVTEKGKDVELRCDPISGHTALYWYRQSLGQGLEFLIYFQGNSAPDKSGLPSDRFSAERTGGSVSTLTIQRTQQEDSAVYLCASSGLVEQFFGPGTRLTVL.

This rearrangement joins TRBV2 to TRBJ2-1; TRBD1 agrees at 9 bases. This CDR3 has 14 residues. Trimming cost V 7 bases and J 4 bases; bases outside gene matches: 5. The germline V gene encodes CDR1 SNHLY and CDR2 FYNNEI. In DNA, the CDR3 is TGTGCCAGCAAATACAGGGGGCAGTACAATGAGCAGTTCTTC. It yields the protein CASKYRGQYNEQFF.

The CDR3, as DNA: TGTGCCAGTAGTATGATGTTAGCGGGAAGTTCCTCCTACGAGCAGTACTTC. This translates into CASSMMLAGSSSYEQYF. The chain uses TRBV19 and TRBJ2-7; 8 bases map to TRBD2. V lost 3 bases to trimming and J lost 0 bases; unmatched junction nucleotides: 10. CDR1 and CDR2 from the germline V gene are LNHDA and SQIVND (reference sequence). This CDR3 comprises 17 residues.

The chain carries TRBV6-2 or TRBV6-3 and TRBJ2-2; D is possibly TRBD2 (5 bases). This CDR3 has 14 amino acids. V lost 5 bases and J 1 base, leaving 8 bases between the germline ends. Germline V CDR1 and CDR2: MNHEY, SVGEGT. The DNA for the CDR3 is TGTGCCAGCAGTCAGGAGGTGAACACCGGGGAGCTGTTTTTT. Protein product: CASSQEVNTGELFF.

This clone was observed a few times. DNA of the CDR3: TGTGCCAGCAGCTTAGAACAGGGGTATAAATCCTATAATTCACCCCTCCACTTT. This codes for CASSLEQGYKSYNSPLHF. V is TRBV7-2 and J is TRBJ1-6; 7 bases map to TRBD1. Trimming at V came to 1 base and at J to 1 base, leaving 7 bases not matched to a gene. The CDR3 sequence is 18 residues long. Germline V gives CDR1 SGHTA, CDR2 FQGNSA.

This chain's CDR3 is CASGLPGQGNYGYTF. As DNA, the CDR3 is TGTGCCAGCGGGTTACCGGGACAGGGGAACTATGGCTACACCTTC. The chain recombines TRBV2 with TRBJ1-2; 10 bases match TRBD1. CDR3 length equals 15 residues. V shed 8 bases and J 2 bases; nucleotides not matched to a gene: 8. Germline CDR1 and CDR2: SNHLY and FYNNEI.

CDR3 coding DNA: TGCGCCAGCAGCTTACCGGACTTCAATGAAAAACTGTTTTTT. Its protein product is CASSLPDFNEKLFF. The chain employs TRBV5-1 and TRBJ1-4; D is ambiguous. Trimming cost V 2 bases and J 5 bases, with 10 bases left between them. The CDR3 length is 14 residues. The germline gives CDR1 SGHRS, CDR2 YFSETQ.

Here the CDR3 DNA reads TGTGCCAGCAGCGTATCTAGCGGGGGCTACAATGAGCAGTTCTTC. It yields the protein CASSVSSGGYNEQFF. The chain has TRBV9 and TRBJ2-1; 10 bases agree with TRBD2. The V gene's germline CDR1 is SGDLS and CDR2 YYNGEE. CDR3 length: 15 amino acids. With 1 base clipped from V and 3 bases from J, the junction kept 1 base outside the gene matches.

V is TRBV11-3 and J is TRBJ2-7; 8 bases match TRBD2. The length of the CDR3 is 13 residues. Germline CDR1 and CDR2: SGHNT and YENEEA. V shed 5 bases and J 4 bases; nucleotides not matched to a gene: 4. The CDR3 region is CASSPRGGYEQYF. The CDR3 region has the DNA TGTGCCAGCAGCCCCCGGGGGGGATACGAGCAGTACTTC.

Concerning this clone itself: This same CDR3 is encoded by further DNA sequences in the sample. The rearrangement joins TRBV2 to TRBJ2-2; TRBD2 matches at 12 bases. Germline V gives CDR1 SNHLY, CDR2 FYNNEI. This CDR3 has 17 residues. Unmatched junction bases numbered 9, after V lost 4 bases and J lost 6 bases. CDR3 in DNA: TGTGCCAGCAGTGGATCACTAGCGGGGGGTCGGGCCGGGGAGCTGTTTTTT. The encoded protein is CASSGSLAGGRAGELFF.

This chain uses TRBV11-2 with TRBJ2-6; D might be TRBD2 (5 bases). V lost 3 bases and J lost 1, with 7 bases in between. Germline CDR1 SGHAT, CDR2 FQNNGV. The CDR3 consists of 15 residues. DNA for the CDR3: TGTGCCAGCAGCTTTCCGGGGTCTGGGGCCAACGTCCTGACTTTC. Encoded protein: CASSFPGSGANVLTF.

The CDR3: CASSRGGLLNTEAFF. Written as DNA, the CDR3 is TGCGCCAGCAGCAGGGGGGGACTGTTGAACACTGAAGCTTTCTTT. The V call is TRBV5-1, the J call TRBJ1-1; D is possibly TRBD1 (6 bases). Trimming pared 4 bases from V and 0 bases from J, leaving 13 bases between. Germline V CDR1 and CDR2: SGHRS, YFSETQ. The CDR3 length is 15 residues.

The chain joins TRBV7-8 to TRBJ1-2, with D possibly TRBD1 on 5 matching bases. Per the germline V gene, CDR1 is SGHVS and CDR2 is FQNEAQ. The CDR3 contains 16 residues. V lost 5 bases to trimming and J lost 0 bases, with 16 bases between them. The CDR3 reads CASSVTHRTTNYGYTF. In DNA, the CDR3 is TGTGCCAGCAGCGTTACACACAGGACCACTAACTATGGCTACACCTTC.

This sequence joins TRBV11-2 and TRBJ1-1, with 10 bases that match TRBD1. V was pared by 3 bases and J by 0 bases, with 4 bases of the junction left unmatched. CDR1 and CDR2 from the germline V gene are SGHAT and FQNNGV. CDR3 length equals 16 residues. The CDR3 is CASSLTGGALNTEAFF. CDR3 DNA sequence: TGTGCCAGCAGCTTGACAGGGGGCGCGTTGAACACTGAAGCTTTCTTT.

The chain has TRBV19 and TRBJ2-7; 7 positions agree with TRBD1. The CDR3 totals 13 residues. Trimming at V came to 4 bases and at J to 3 bases, leaving 3 bases not matched to a gene. The germline gives CDR1 LNHDA, CDR2 SQIVND (reference sequence). The CDR3 DNA reads as TGTGCCAGTAGTACCCGACAGGGCTACGAGCAGTACTTC. This translates into CASSTRQGYEQYF.

This clone has a single count. J is TRBJ2-2 and V is TRBV5-1, with TRBD1 as a possible D gene (6 bases). The V gene's germline CDR1 is SGHRS and CDR2 YFSETQ. This CDR3 spans 15 amino acids. V was trimmed by 2 bases and J by 0 bases, leaving 8 bases between them. CDR3 sequence: CASSLQGPNTGELFF. CDR3 sequence (DNA): TGCGCCAGCAGCTTACAGGGCCCGAACACCGGGGAGCTGTTTTTT.

The V and J genes are TRBV3-1 (or the pseudogene TRBV3-2) and TRBJ2-3; tentative D call: TRBD2 (6 bases). Looked up from germline, CDR1 is LGHDT and CDR2 is YNNKEL (reference sequence). CDR3 length: 17 amino acids. The ends were cut back, 4 bases at V and 2 bases at J, with 19 bases in the middle. DNA of the CDR3: TGTGCCAGCAGCCGTAGAGCGGGCGGGGCCTCCACAGATACGCAGTATTTT. Protein: CASSRRAGGASTDTQYF.

The chain uses TRBV10-1 and TRBJ2-2; 9 bases match TRBD2. The CDR3 spans 14 residues. Trimming at V came to 5 bases and at J to 4 bases, leaving 2 bases not matched to a gene. Germline V CDR1 and CDR2: WNHNN, SYGVQD (reference sequence). The CDR3: CASSHSGGTGELFF. In DNA form, the CDR3 reads TGCGCCAGCAGTCATAGCGGGGGCACCGGGGAGCTGTTTTTT.

V is TRBV3-1 (or the pseudogene TRBV3-2) and J is TRBJ1-6, with 8 bases fitting TRBD1. The CDR3 spans 16 residues. CDR1 is LGHDT and CDR2 is YNNKEL in the germline V gene (reference sequence). Losses at the gene ends were 2 bases for V and 6 bases for J; bases not matched to a gene: 6. CDR3 region: CASSQKGQAPNSPLHF. In DNA form, the CDR3 reads TGTGCCAGCAGCCAAAAGGGACAGGCCCCTAATTCACCCCTCCACTTT.

This clone was detected only a few times. The V gene is TRBV20-1, the J gene TRBJ2-7; weak D call: TRBD2 (6 bases). V was pared by 3 bases and J by 3 bases, with 18 bases between. Germline loops: CDR1 DFQATT, CDR2 SNEGSKA (reference sequence). The CDR3 contains 15 residues. CDR3 sequence (DNA): TGCAGTGCTAGTCCCCCCGGGGACTTTATCTACGAGCAGTACTTC. It codes for CSASPPGDFIYEQYF.

This clone was picked up one time. The chain is built from TRBV2 and TRBJ1-1; D perhaps matches TRBD1 (6 bases). Germline assignment: CDR1 SNHLY and CDR2 FYNNEI. The CDR3 spans 14 residues. Trimming left V 6 bases short and J 0 bases short, with 11 bases between. The CDR3: CASRDGTLNTEAFF. The CDR3 DNA reads TGTGCCAGCAGGGACGGGACACTGAACACTGAAGCTTTCTTT.

In its sample, this clone was seen once. The chain has TRBV6-5 and TRBJ2-1; possible D gene TRBD1, 5 bases. Looked up from germline, CDR1 is MNHEY and CDR2 is SVGAGI. The length of the CDR3 is 14 residues. The V gene lost 5 bases and the J gene lost 5 bases, with 13 bases spanning the gap. CDR3 coding DNA: TGTGCCAGCAGTCCCGACAGACTCAACAATGAGCAGTTCTTC. Translating it yields CASSPDRLNNEQFF.